This TCR beta chain came from a study of T cell clonality in common variable immunodeficiency. Clones were sequenced by immunoSEQ multiplex PCR, and TCRdb holds only the in-frame ones, with some missing. In total the sample includes about 64,000 clones, none of them seen once. Per germline, CDR1 SGHKS and CDR2 YYEKEE (reference sequence). Trimming cost V 6 bases and J 3 bases; bases outside gene matches: 9. The CDR3 covers 15 residues. This clone has at least ten counts. Read sequence stops 3 residues before the CDR3 end, and the germline J gene provides the missing end. Specimen: peripheral blood mononuclear cells. The source of this sequence is a person aged 18 to 70 in good health. This chain links TRBV5-5 with TRBJ2-1, with 7 bases aligning to TRBD2. The part of the CDR3 DNA that was read is TGTGCCAGCATGGCTCTAGAGCGGGGCTACAATGAG. This sequence encodes CASMALERGYNE. The entire CDR3 protein is CASMALERGYNEQFF.